Listed below are T cell receptor beta chains from one sample, sequenced in a study of vaccination and CD4 T cells after COVID-19. The antigens for these receptors are not known. TCRdb re-analysed the PCR reads in MiXCR, keeping a single row per CDR3 protein. Here the sample spans more than 15,000 distinct CDR3 sequences, roughly 62% being singletons. The source material was CD4+ T cells from blood, cultured in vitro, sampled after SARS-CoV-2 vaccination. The receptor source for this set is a human donor who had recovered from COVID-19. Each CDR3 is given with its conserved first and last residue. D genes are given only for firm matches. The size field is filled for only some rows; it gives once, few, many or a size class.

abundance: -; d_gene: -; len: 16; j_gene: TRBJ2-5; v_gene: TRBV20-1; CDR3aa: CSALGFAGRTGETQYF; CDR3nt: TGCAGTGCCTTAGGATTCGCAGGTCGTACGGGTGAGACCCAGTACTTC
abundance: -; d_gene: -; len: 14; j_gene: TRBJ1-2; v_gene: TRBV19; CDR3aa: CASSSSRANYGYTF; CDR3nt: TGTGCCAGTAGTTCCTCCCGAGCTAACTATGGCTACACCTTC
abundance: -; d_gene: -; len: 14; j_gene: TRBJ2-5; v_gene: TRBV5-1; CDR3aa: CASSLDRGQETQYF; CDR3nt: TGCGCCAGCAGCTTGGATCGGGGACAAGAGACCCAGTACTTC
abundance: -; d_gene: TRBD1; len: 14; j_gene: TRBJ1-4; v_gene: TRBV20-1; CDR3aa: CRPGQGALHEKLFF; CDR3nt: TGCAGGCCGGGACAGGGGGCGCTACATGAAAAACTGTTTTTT
abundance: -; d_gene: TRBD1; len: 15; j_gene: TRBJ2-7; v_gene: TRBV29-1; CDR3aa: CSVEDRRTGRYEQYF; CDR3nt: TGCAGCGTTGAAGATCGCCGGACAGGTCGGTACGAGCAGTACTTC
abundance: -; d_gene: -; len: 15; j_gene: TRBJ1-2; v_gene: TRBV6-1; CDR3aa: CASSLYTGTEYGYTF; CDR3nt: TGTGCCAGCAGTCTATATACCGGGACGGAGTATGGCTACACCTTC
abundance: -; d_gene: -; len: 15; j_gene: TRBJ1-1; v_gene: TRBV6-1; CDR3aa: CASGPEQVRNTEAFF; CDR3nt: TGTGCCAGCGGGCCGGAGCAGGTGCGGAACACTGAAGCTTTCTTT
abundance: -; d_gene: TRBD1; len: 14; j_gene: TRBJ1-2; v_gene: TRBV5-4; CDR3aa: CASSSDDRVRGYTF; CDR3nt: TGTGCCAGCAGCTCGGACGACAGGGTTCGTGGCTACACCTTC
abundance: few; d_gene: -; len: 13; j_gene: TRBJ1-6; v_gene: TRBV30; CDR3aa: CAWSRGNNSPLHF; CDR3nt: TGTGCCTGGAGTAGAGGGAATAATTCACCCCTCCACTTT
abundance: -; d_gene: TRBD2; len: 14; j_gene: TRBJ2-7; v_gene: TRBV5-1; CDR3aa: CASSLGTSDSEQYF; CDR3nt: TGCGCCAGCAGCTTGGGGACTAGCGACAGCGAGCAGTACTTC
abundance: -; d_gene: -; len: 13; j_gene: TRBJ2-6; v_gene: TRBV5-4; CDR3aa: CASSYSGANVLTF; CDR3nt: TGTGCCAGCAGCTACTCTGGGGCCAACGTCCTGACTTTC
abundance: few; d_gene: TRBD1; len: 19; j_gene: TRBJ1-5; v_gene: TRBV19; CDR3aa: CASTAIGAQGSWGNQPQHF; CDR3nt: TGTGCCAGTACCGCCATTGGGGCACAGGGGAGTTGGGGCAATCAGCCCCAGCATTTT
abundance: few; d_gene: TRBD1; len: 13; j_gene: TRBJ2-7; v_gene: TRBV19; CDR3aa: CASSSNRGSEQYF; CDR3nt: TGTGCCAGTAGTTCAAACAGGGGATCCGAGCAGTACTTC
abundance: -; d_gene: TRBD2; len: 14; j_gene: TRBJ2-1; v_gene: TRBV5-1; CDR3aa: CASSLGTSGRGQFF; CDR3nt: TGCGCCAGCAGCTTGGGGACTAGCGGGAGAGGACAGTTCTTC
abundance: -; d_gene: -; len: 16; j_gene: TRBJ1-5; v_gene: TRBV30; CDR3aa: CAWSVAGYGGNQPQHF; CDR3nt: TGTGCCTGGAGTGTAGCGGGGTATGGAGGCAATCAGCCCCAGCATTTT
abundance: -; d_gene: -; len: 12; j_gene: TRBJ2-3; v_gene: TRBV30; CDR3aa: CAYKPAGGTQYF; CDR3nt: TGTGCCTATAAGCCCGCAGGCGGTACGCAGTATTTT
abundance: once; d_gene: -; len: 13; j_gene: TRBJ1-5; v_gene: TRBV2; CDR3aa: CASSGTRNQPQHF; CDR3nt: TGTGCCAGCAGTGGGACAAGGAATCAGCCCCAGCATTTT
abundance: -; d_gene: -; len: 14; j_gene: TRBJ2-7; v_gene: TRBV2; CDR3aa: CASSEGLSSYEQYF; CDR3nt: TGTGCCAGCAGTGAAGGTTTGAGCTCCTACGAGCAGTACTTC
abundance: -; d_gene: -; len: 13; j_gene: TRBJ1-2; v_gene: TRBV7-9; CDR3aa: CASSLGSGLGYTF; CDR3nt: TGTGCCAGCAGCTTGGGTTCAGGCCTTGGCTACACCTTC
abundance: once; d_gene: TRBD1; len: 14; j_gene: TRBJ2-5; v_gene: TRBV19; CDR3aa: CASSQGQGGQTQYF; CDR3nt: TGTGCCAGTTCCCAGGGACAGGGAGGACAGACCCAGTACTTC
abundance: -; d_gene: -; len: 13; j_gene: TRBJ2-1; v_gene: TRBV10-3; CDR3aa: CAIAGSSYNEQFF; CDR3nt: TGTGCCATCGCGGGGAGCTCCTACAATGAGCAGTTCTTC
abundance: -; d_gene: -; len: 15; j_gene: TRBJ2-2; v_gene: TRBV20-1; CDR3aa: CSASRRAPNTGELFF; CDR3nt: TGCAGTGCTAGCCGCCGGGCCCCGAACACCGGGGAGCTGTTTTTT
abundance: -; d_gene: -; len: 13; j_gene: TRBJ2-2; v_gene: TRBV19; CDR3aa: CASSIRGSGELFF; CDR3nt: TGTGCCAGTAGTATTCGGGGGTCGGGGGAGCTGTTTTTT
abundance: few; d_gene: -; len: 16; j_gene: TRBJ1-5; v_gene: TRBV2; CDR3aa: CASSEALGGSNEPQHF; CDR3nt: TGTGCCAGCAGTGAAGCTTTGGGGGGAAGTAATGAGCCCCAGCATTTT
abundance: -; d_gene: -; len: 13; j_gene: TRBJ1-2; v_gene: TRBV7-2; CDR3aa: CASSFRTDYGYTF; CDR3nt: TGTGCCAGCAGCTTCCGGACAGACTATGGCTACACCTTC
abundance: -; d_gene: -; len: 15; j_gene: TRBJ2-1; v_gene: TRBV20-1; CDR3aa: CSAPPERGVLNEQFF; CDR3nt: TGCAGTGCTCCACCCGAGAGGGGAGTTTTGAATGAGCAGTTCTTC
abundance: few; d_gene: -; len: 13; j_gene: TRBJ1-1; v_gene: TRBV20-1; CDR3aa: CSAPRALRGEAFF; CDR3nt: TGCAGTGCTCCCCGGGCCCTTCGGGGGGAAGCTTTCTTT
abundance: -; d_gene: -; len: 15; j_gene: TRBJ1-1; v_gene: TRBV2; CDR3aa: CATPKRFLENTEAFF; CDR3nt: TGTGCCACCCCAAAGAGGTTCTTGGAGAACACTGAAGCTTTCTTT
abundance: few; d_gene: -; len: 11; j_gene: TRBJ2-5; v_gene: TRBV7-9; CDR3aa: CASSKGGTQYF; CDR3nt: TGTGCCAGCAGCAAGGGGGGGACCCAGTACTTC
abundance: -; d_gene: TRBD1; len: 15; j_gene: TRBJ1-4; v_gene: TRBV6-2/TRBV6-3; CDR3aa: CASSGQGRVREKLFF; CDR3nt: TGTGCCAGCAGTGGACAGGGAAGGGTTCGAGAAAAACTGTTTTTT
abundance: -; d_gene: TRBD1; len: 15; j_gene: TRBJ1-2; v_gene: TRBV4-1; CDR3aa: CASSPGGQGTYGYTF; CDR3nt: TGCGCCAGCAGCCCGGGAGGACAGGGGACCTATGGCTACACCTTC
abundance: few; d_gene: -; len: 14; j_gene: TRBJ1-5; v_gene: TRBV2; CDR3aa: CASSQGVSNQPQHF; CDR3nt: TGTGCCAGCAGTCAGGGCGTAAGCAATCAGCCCCAGCATTTT
abundance: few; d_gene: -; len: 12; j_gene: TRBJ1-2; v_gene: TRBV6-5; CDR3aa: CASSYGGLGYTF; CDR3nt: TGTGCCAGCAGTTACGGGGGTCTTGGCTACACCTTC
abundance: -; d_gene: -; len: 15; j_gene: TRBJ1-2; v_gene: TRBV19; CDR3aa: CASCTDRDSNYGYTF; CDR3nt: TGTGCCAGTTGTACAGACCGAGACTCTAACTATGGCTACACCTTC
abundance: -; d_gene: -; len: 13; j_gene: TRBJ1-1; v_gene: TRBV7-2; CDR3aa: CASSLDRNTEAFF; CDR3nt: TGTGCCAGCAGCTTAGACAGGAACACTGAAGCTTTCTTT
abundance: -; d_gene: TRBD1; len: 16; j_gene: TRBJ2-5; v_gene: TRBV20-1; CDR3aa: CSAHTGQATFQETQYF; CDR3nt: TGCAGTGCGCACACGGGACAGGCGACGTTCCAAGAGACCCAGTACTTC
abundance: -; d_gene: -; len: 12; j_gene: TRBJ2-3; v_gene: TRBV18; CDR3aa: CASSPQADTQYF; CDR3nt: TGTGCCAGCTCACCACAGGCAGATACGCAGTATTTT
abundance: -; d_gene: -; len: 13; j_gene: TRBJ1-2; v_gene: TRBV4-2; CDR3aa: CASSQSASRGYTF; CDR3nt: TGTGCCAGCAGCCAATCTGCGAGCCGGGGCTACACCTTC
abundance: -; d_gene: -; len: 15; j_gene: TRBJ1-5; v_gene: TRBV20-1; CDR3aa: CSARIPRGGNQPQHF; CDR3nt: TGCAGTGCTCGTATTCCCCGGGGCGGCAATCAGCCCCAGCATTTT
abundance: -; d_gene: TRBD1; len: 14; j_gene: TRBJ1-5; v_gene: TRBV12-3/TRBV12-4; CDR3aa: CASSDWTGSQPQHF; CDR3nt: TGTGCCAGCAGCGATTGGACAGGGAGTCAGCCCCAGCATTTT
abundance: -; d_gene: -; len: 9; j_gene: TRBJ2-5; v_gene: TRBV24-1; CDR3aa: CATEETQYF; CDR3nt: TGTGCCACCGAAGAGACCCAGTACTTC
abundance: -; d_gene: -; len: 16; j_gene: TRBJ2-2; v_gene: TRBV7-9; CDR3aa: CASSPWGDQNTGELFF; CDR3nt: TGTGCCAGCAGCCCCTGGGGGGATCAGAACACCGGGGAGCTGTTTTTT
abundance: few; d_gene: -; len: 15; j_gene: TRBJ1-5; v_gene: TRBV6-2/TRBV6-3; CDR3aa: CASSSRDSGNQPQHF; CDR3nt: TGTGCCAGCAGCAGCAGGGATTCCGGCAATCAGCCCCAGCATTTT
abundance: -; d_gene: -; len: 17; j_gene: TRBJ1-2; v_gene: TRBV5-1; CDR3aa: CASSFRRTPLYNYGYTF; CDR3nt: TGCGCCAGCAGCTTCCGAAGAACGCCACTCTATAACTATGGCTACACCTTC
abundance: few; d_gene: TRBD2; len: 15; j_gene: TRBJ2-5; v_gene: TRBV7-2; CDR3aa: CASDPDRGGQETQYF; CDR3nt: TGTGCCAGCGACCCAGACCGGGGGGGCCAAGAGACCCAGTACTTC
abundance: -; d_gene: -; len: 16; j_gene: TRBJ1-6; v_gene: TRBV10-2; CDR3aa: CASTYRFSGNNSPLHF; CDR3nt: TGCGCCAGCACATACAGATTCTCCGGGAATAATTCACCCCTCCACTTT
abundance: -; d_gene: -; len: 14; j_gene: TRBJ1-6; v_gene: TRBV19; CDR3aa: CASSTQGNNSPLHF; CDR3nt: TGTGCCAGTAGTACCCAGGGTAATAATTCACCCCTCCACTTT
abundance: -; d_gene: -; len: 12; j_gene: TRBJ1-2; v_gene: TRBV20-1; CDR3aa: CSAADSPYGYTF; CDR3nt: TGCAGTGCTGCGGACAGCCCCTATGGCTACACCTTC
abundance: -; d_gene: TRBD2; len: 14; j_gene: TRBJ2-2; v_gene: TRBV20-1; CDR3aa: CSAKSGGNTGELFF; CDR3nt: TGCAGTGCTAAGAGCGGGGGTAACACCGGGGAGCTGTTTTTT
abundance: -; d_gene: TRBD1; len: 16; j_gene: TRBJ1-3; v_gene: TRBV19; CDR3aa: CASSPAGTASGNTIYF; CDR3nt: TGTGCCAGTAGCCCCGCAGGGACAGCCTCTGGAAACACCATATATTTT
abundance: once; d_gene: TRBD1; len: 16; j_gene: TRBJ1-2; v_gene: TRBV6-2/TRBV6-3; CDR3aa: CASSYTLRDRVVGYTF; CDR3nt: TGTGCCAGCAGTTACACGCTCCGGGACAGGGTGGTTGGCTACACCTTC
abundance: -; d_gene: -; len: 14; j_gene: TRBJ1-6; v_gene: TRBV4-2; CDR3aa: CASSQEGDSSPLHF; CDR3nt: TGTGCCAGCAGCCAAGAGGGGGATTCTTCACCCCTCCACTTT
abundance: -; d_gene: -; len: 13; j_gene: TRBJ2-6; v_gene: TRBV11-2; CDR3aa: CASSIDRANVLTF; CDR3nt: TGTGCCAGCAGCATCGACAGGGCCAACGTCCTGACTTTC
abundance: -; d_gene: -; len: 12; j_gene: TRBJ2-7; v_gene: TRBV21-1; CDR3aa: CASSQSSYEQYF; CDR3nt: TGTGCCAGCAGCCAGAGCTCCTACGAGCAGTACTTC
abundance: once; d_gene: -; len: 15; j_gene: TRBJ1-1; v_gene: TRBV7-2; CDR3aa: CASSLGPNPNTEAFF; CDR3nt: TGTGCCAGCAGCTTGGGGCCAAACCCGAACACTGAAGCTTTCTTT